A single sample is the source of the 25 T cell receptor beta chains below, sequenced in a study of CD8+ T cells in alopecia areata. Reverse transcribed after extraction, RNA yielded cDNA as the sequencing template. Sequencing was performed with immunoSEQ multiplex PCR; in TCRdb, only in-frame clones are kept and a portion is missing. The sample shows 130,000 to 150,000 clones, 87% of them seen only once. The sample consisted of CD8+ T cells sorted from blood, taken at week 0. The receptors derive from a human donor with alopecia areata.

This clone came up a few times. V is TRBV4-1 and J is TRBJ2-7; D is unresolved. Germline V lookup: CDR1 MGHRA, CDR2 YSYEKL. Trimming cost V 0 bases and J 3 bases, with 12 bases left between them. This CDR3 contains 15 residues. CDR3 loop: CASSQDLGRIYEQYF. As DNA, the CDR3 is TGCGCCAGCAGCCAAGATCTCGGCAGGATCTACGAGCAGTACTTC.

The chain recombines TRBV5-1 with TRBJ1-1; 11 nucleotides line up with TRBD1. There are 15 residues in the CDR3. V was clipped by 4 bases and J by 4 bases; unmatched bases: 6. Per germline, CDR1 SGHRS and CDR2 YFSETQ. The CDR3 reads CASSPGQGVGTEAFF. CDR3 DNA sequence: TGCGCCAGCAGCCCGGGACAGGGGGTGGGCACTGAAGCTTTCTTT.

There are a few counts of this clone. The chain uses TRBV5-6 and TRBJ2-1, with D unclear. V shed 5 bases and J shed 0 bases, with 12 bases lying between them. Looked up from germline, CDR1 is SGHDT and CDR2 is YYEEEE. The CDR3 spans 15 residues. CDR3 loop: CASSSTAISYNEQFF. In DNA form, the CDR3 reads TGTGCCAGCAGTTCTACCGCGATCTCCTACAATGAGCAGTTCTTC.

V gene TRBV2 combines with J gene TRBJ2-5, with 12 bases aligning to TRBD2. CDR3 size: 14 residues. Trimming cost V 8 bases and J 2 bases; bases outside gene matches: 3. Germline CDR1 and CDR2: SNHLY and FYNNEI. The CDR3 DNA reads TGTGCCAGCGAAGGACTAGCGGGGCAAGAGACCCAGTACTTC. Protein: CASEGLAGQETQYF.

Comments on this clone: Other DNA sequences in this sample translate to the same CDR3. The V and J genes are TRBV6-1 and TRBJ2-1, with TRBD1 matching over 7 bases. Losses at the gene ends were 7 bases for V and 0 bases for J; bases not matched to a gene: 6. This CDR3 has 15 amino acids. Germline V gives CDR1 MNHNS, CDR2 SASEGT. The CDR3 region is CASTLDRASYNEQFF. CDR3 nucleotide sequence: TGTGCCAGCACTTTAGACAGGGCCTCCTACAATGAGCAGTTCTTC.

The chain carries TRBV27 and TRBJ1-5; D unclear. Germline lookup yields CDR1 MNHEY and CDR2 SMNVEV (reference sequence). Trimming left V 5 bases short and J 1 base short, with 12 bases between. The CDR3 covers 15 residues. The CDR3 region is CASSLTPGSNQPQHF. CDR3 DNA sequence: TGTGCCAGCAGTCTGACCCCTGGAAGCAATCAGCCCCAGCATTTT.

The gene calls are TRBV5-4 and TRBJ2-7; D remains ambiguous. The CDR3 covers 11 residues. V shed 1 base and J shed 6 bases, with 5 bases lying between them. In germline, CDR1 is SGHNT, CDR2 YYREEE (reference sequence). The CDR3 coding sequence is TGTGCCAGCAGCTTGAATAGCGAGCAGTACTTC. Amino acid sequence: CASSLNSEQYF.

The chain joins TRBV4-1 to TRBJ2-1; tentative D call: TRBD2 (6 bases). Germline CDR1 MGHRA, CDR2 YSYEKL. V lost 2 bases to trimming and J lost 1 base, with 9 bases between them. The CDR3 is 15 residues long. The CDR3 loop is CASSQRGSSYNEQFF. CDR3 in DNA: TGCGCCAGCAGCCAACGGGGGAGTTCCTACAATGAGCAGTTCTTC.

The CDR3 DNA is TGCAGCGTTGAAGAGGGAGACTTAACGATCACAGATACGCAGTATTTT. Its protein product is CSVEEGDLTITDTQYF. V is TRBV29-1 and J is TRBJ2-3, with D possibly TRBD2 on 5 matching bases. Trimming left V 0 bases short and J 2 bases short, with 15 bases between. The CDR3 runs 16 residues. CDR1 and CDR2 (germline): SQVTM, ANQGSEA.

This chain links TRBV10-3 with TRBJ2-5; possibly TRBD2 for D (5 bases). Trimming took off 4 bases at V and 1 base at J, with 7 bases between the two ends. CDR3 length: 13 amino acids. CDR1 is ENHRY, CDR2 SYGVKD, per germline. The CDR3 region has the DNA TGTGCCATCAGTGTACGGGGCCAAGAGACCCAGTACTTC. It is translated as CAISVRGQETQYF.

The V call is TRBV29-1, the J call TRBJ2-3; TRBD2 is a possible D gene (5 bases). This CDR3 spans 13 amino acids. Germline CDR1 SQVTM, CDR2 ANQGSEA. V gave up 6 bases and J gave up 6 bases, with 16 bases separating them. This CDR3 reads CSVRRPPGDTQYF. CDR3 DNA: TGCAGCGTCAGACGGCCCCCGGGGGATACGCAGTATTTT.

This chain connects TRBV5-4 to TRBJ2-3; TRBD2 is a possible D gene (5 bases). Trimming removed 2 bases from V and 2 bases from J, with 9 bases in between. The CDR3 totals 14 residues. Germline V gene lookup returns CDR1 SGHNT and CDR2 YYREEE (reference sequence). The CDR3: CASSFRLSTDTQYF. CDR3 nucleotides: TGTGCCAGCAGCTTTCGACTATCCACAGATACGCAGTATTTT.

The genes are TRBV19 and TRBJ1-1; D not resolved. Trimming took off 2 bases at V and 1 base at J, with 8 bases between the two ends. Germline V gene data show CDR1 as LNHDA and CDR2 as SQIVND (reference sequence). CDR3 length equals 14 residues. CDR3 coding DNA: TGTGCCAGTAGTATATGGGAGGGGAACACTGAAGCTTTCTTT. It encodes CASSIWEGNTEAFF.

The chain has TRBV30 and TRBJ2-5, with 10 bases identical to TRBD2. V was pared by 4 bases and J by 4 bases, with 9 bases of the junction left unmatched. The CDR3 loop spans 15 amino acids. Germline V gene lookup returns CDR1 GTSNPN and CDR2 SVGIG (reference sequence). The CDR3 DNA is TGTGCCTGGACCTTAGCGGGAGGCCGGGGAGAGACCCAGTACTTC. The encoded protein is CAWTLAGGRGETQYF.

This chain uses TRBV6-1 with TRBJ2-3; D remains ambiguous. CDR3 length: 13 residues. V gave up 5 bases and J gave up 6 bases, with 12 bases separating them. The germline V gene has CDR1 MNHNS and CDR2 SASEGT. The CDR3 here is CASSTIVADTQYF. In nucleotides, the CDR3 is TGTGCCAGCAGTACGATAGTTGCCGATACGCAGTATTTT.

This chain uses TRBV4-1 with TRBJ2-5; D perhaps matches TRBD1 (7 bases). CDR1 and CDR2 (germline): MGHRA, YSYEKL. The CDR3 sequence is 15 residues long. The V gene lost 3 bases and the J gene lost 1 base, with 12 bases spanning the gap. DNA for the CDR3: TGCGCCAGCAGCCACGGGGGACAGACCCAAGAGACCCAGTACTTC. As protein: CASSHGGQTQETQYF.

V and J are TRBV27 and TRBJ1-2; D uncertain. The CDR3 is made up of 12 amino acids. Looked up from germline, CDR1 is MNHEY and CDR2 is SMNVEV (reference sequence). With 10 bases removed from V and 4 bases from J, the gap between germline ends came to 13 bases. The CDR3 DNA reads as TGTGCCACCTTCCGGCGGGCCTATGGCTACACCTTC. Translation gives CATFRRAYGYTF.

The V call is TRBV27, the J call TRBJ2-1; tentative D call: TRBD1 (5 bases). V gave up 6 bases and J gave up 4 bases, with 10 bases separating them. Germline V gene lookup returns CDR1 MNHEY and CDR2 SMNVEV (reference sequence). The CDR3 spans 13 residues. The CDR3, as DNA: TGTGCCAGCAGCCCCACAGGATACAATGAGCAGTTCTTC. Amino acids: CASSPTGYNEQFF.

This chain links TRBV7-6 with TRBJ2-3, with unresolved D. CDR1 and CDR2 (germline): SGHVS, FNYEAQ. The CDR3 extends over 18 amino acids. V was trimmed by 0 bases and J by 0 bases, leaving 16 bases between them. CDR3 sequence: CASSLAGGPASSTDTQYF. Written as DNA, the CDR3 is TGTGCCAGCAGCTTAGCGGGTGGGCCTGCAAGTAGCACAGATACGCAGTATTTT.

The chain has TRBV5-1 and TRBJ2-1, with TRBD2 as a possible D gene (6 bases). The CDR3 consists of 14 residues. V was shortened by 0 bases and J by 5 bases, with 9 bases between the two germline ends. The germline V gene encodes CDR1 SGHRS and CDR2 YFSETQ. For the CDR3, the DNA is TGCGCCAGCAGCTTGGGGACGGGGGACAATGAGCAGTTCTTC. Amino acids: CASSLGTGDNEQFF.

The genes are TRBV7-6 and TRBJ2-5; 11 nucleotides line up with TRBD1. The J segment lost 5 bases and the V segment lost 2 bases, leaving 10 bases of the junction unmatched. CDR3 length: 17 amino acids. In germline, CDR1 is SGHVS, CDR2 FNYEAQ. As DNA, the CDR3 is TGTGCCAGCAGCTTAACCGGGACAGGGGGGTTCGGGGAGACCCAGTACTTC. Protein: CASSLTGTGGFGETQYF.

This sequence joins TRBV2 and TRBJ2-7; 8 nucleotides align to TRBD2. The V and J ends lost 8 bases and 5 bases, in that order; junction bases with no gene match: 8. This CDR3 is 13 amino acids long. CDR1 SNHLY and CDR2 FYNNEI come from the germline V gene. CDR3 loop: CASHGLAMDEQYF. The CDR3 DNA reads TGTGCCAGCCATGGACTAGCTATGGACGAGCAGTACTTC.

The CDR3 reads CSVGPGTNGYTF. The CDR3 nucleotides read TGCAGCGTGGGCCCCGGGACGAATGGCTACACCTTC. The chain has TRBV29-1 and TRBJ1-2; maybe TRBD1 (5 bases). V was clipped by 6 bases and J by 6 bases, with 14 bases between them. In germline, CDR1 is SQVTM, CDR2 ANQGSEA. This CDR3 region has 12 residues.

This clone was observed a handful of times. The chain is built from TRBV29-1 and TRBJ2-4; D gene ambiguous. The CDR3 is 13 amino acids. Germline V lookup: CDR1 SQVTM, CDR2 ANQGSEA. V lost 3 bases and J 0 bases, leaving 6 bases between the germline ends. In DNA form, the CDR3 reads TGCAGCGTTGAGGGCCGAGCCAAAAACATTCAGTACTTC. Protein: CSVEGRAKNIQYF.

The V gene is TRBV11-2, the J gene TRBJ1-1; tentative D call: TRBD1 (5 bases). Germline V CDR1 and CDR2: SGHAT, FQNNGV. V lost 4 bases and J lost 8, with 8 bases in between. The length of the CDR3 is 11 residues. CDR3 amino acids: CASSSGREAFF. DNA for the CDR3: TGTGCCAGCAGCTCGGGACGCGAAGCTTTCTTT.